Below, 17 T cell receptor beta chains from the same sample are listed, as sequenced in a study of T cell responses to AZD1222 COVID-19 vaccine. This table comes from immunoSEQ multiplex PCR, and its TCRdb copy is limited to in-frame clones, with some not included. The data contain more than 150,000 clones, about nine tenths of them singletons. Sequenced here: peripheral blood, sampled 28 days after the second AZD1222 dose. The origin of the receptors is an adult who received the AZD1222 COVID-19 vaccine.

The chain couples TRBV14 to TRBJ2-1, with 8 bases that match TRBD1. After removal of 0 bases from V and 1 base from J, the junction contained 5 bases not matched to a gene. The germline V gene has CDR1 SGHDN and CDR2 FVKESK. CDR3 length equals 17 residues. The CDR3 DNA reads TGTGCCAGCAGCCAAGACGACAGGGGACATTCCTACAATGAGCAGTTCTTC. The encoded protein is CASSQDDRGHSYNEQFF.

The rearrangement links TRBV11-3 to TRBJ2-3; D might be TRBD2 (6 bases). The CDR3 is 15 amino acids. Between the trimmed V and J ends, which lost 3 bases and 0 bases, there was a span of 10 bases. Germline assignment: CDR1 SGHNT and CDR2 YENEEA. The CDR3 nucleotides are TGTGCCAGCAGCTTGGGGGGAGCTAGCACAGATACGCAGTATTTT. Residues: CASSLGGASTDTQYF.

J is TRBJ1-5 and V is TRBV28; D unresolved. This CDR3 contains 15 residues. Trimming removed 2 bases at V and 2 bases at J, with 10 bases between. The germline CDR1 and CDR2 sequences are MDHEN and SYDVKM. In DNA form, the CDR3 reads TGTGCCAGCAGTTTAATGGGCGACGGCAATCAGCCCCAGCATTTT. The encoded protein is CASSLMGDGNQPQHF. The complete variable domain, with remaining parts taken from reference TRBV28 and TRBJ1-5, reads DVKVTQSSRYLVKRTGEKVFLECVQDMDHENMFWYRQDPGLGLRLIYFSYDVKMKEKGDIPEGYSVSREKKERFSLILESASTNQTSMYLCASSLMGDGNQPQHFGDGTRLSIL.

The rearrangement uses TRBV11-3 and TRBJ2-5, with no clear D. V was clipped by 0 bases and J by 1 base, with 9 bases between them. This CDR3 has 15 residues. CDR1 is SGHNT, CDR2 YENEEA, per germline. The CDR3 nucleotides are TGTGCCAGCAGCTTAGAAGTACGTTTCCAAGAGACCCAGTACTTC. Translation gives CASSLEVRFQETQYF.

CDR3 amino acids: CASSSAGTDTQYF. CDR3 DNA: TGTGCCAGCAGTTCGGCGGGTACAGATACGCAGTATTTT. This chain uses TRBV27 with TRBJ2-3, with D perhaps TRBD2 (5 bases). V lost 4 bases and J lost 3, with 8 bases in between. The CDR3 runs to 13 residues. Germline CDR1 is MNHEY and CDR2 is SMNVEV (reference sequence).

The chain has TRBV7-2 and TRBJ1-3; D not certain. Deletions cut 3 bases from V and 0 bases from J, with 15 bases between. The CDR3 is 17 residues long. Germline V gives CDR1 SGHTA, CDR2 FQGNSA. The CDR3 spells CASSFISLGNSGNTIYF. The CDR3 DNA is TGTGCCAGCAGCTTCATATCGCTGGGGAACTCTGGAAACACCATATATTTT.

The chain is built from TRBV2 and TRBJ2-7; D uncertain. The V gene lost 2 bases and the J gene lost 3 bases, with 14 bases spanning the gap. Per germline, CDR1 SNHLY and CDR2 FYNNEI. The CDR3 runs to 15 residues. CDR3 region: CASSETTYRFYEQYF. CDR3 in DNA: TGTGCCAGCAGTGAAACGACCTACCGGTTCTACGAGCAGTACTTC.

This chain joins TRBV30 and TRBJ1-6, with 8 bases matching TRBD1. Germline lookup yields CDR1 GTSNPN and CDR2 SVGIG (reference sequence). This CDR3 is 15 amino acids long. Unmatched junction bases numbered 8, after V lost 3 bases and J lost 7 bases. The CDR3 DNA is TGTGCCTGGAGCAGAGGACAGGGAATCAATTCACCCCTCCACTTT. Protein product: CAWSRGQGINSPLHF.

The rearrangement uses TRBV19 and TRBJ2-1; no definite D call. V lost 3 bases to trimming and J lost 4 bases, with 13 bases between them. CDR3 length: 15 residues. Germline V lookup: CDR1 LNHDA, CDR2 SQIVND (reference sequence). The CDR3 spells CASSIPSKVYNEQFF. DNA for the CDR3: TGTGCCAGTAGTATCCCTTCTAAGGTATACAATGAGCAGTTCTTC.

J is TRBJ2-3 and V is TRBV19; TRBD2 agrees at 9 bases. Germline V gene lookup returns CDR1 LNHDA and CDR2 SQIVND (reference sequence). V lost 8 bases and J lost 2; bases outside the gene matches: 14. The CDR3 spans 17 residues. The CDR3 reads CASRGTSRIKSTDTQYF. The CDR3 DNA follows: TGTGCCAGTCGAGGGACTAGCAGAATCAAATCCACAGATACGCAGTATTTT.

The table lists this clone with a count of one. The chain combines TRBV4-3 with TRBJ2-1; 13 bases are a match to TRBD2. CDR1 LGHNA and CDR2 YSLEER come from the germline V gene. The CDR3 is 15 residues long. V shed 4 bases and J 7 bases; nucleotides not matched to a gene: 4. The CDR3 DNA reads as TGCGCCAGCAGCCTTGGGACTAGCGGGGTGAATGAGCAGTTCTTC. This sequence encodes CASSLGTSGVNEQFF.

This clone has just a few counts. CDR3 sequence (DNA): TGTGCCAGCAGTTTAGGGGCTGAAATTTGGTATAGCAATCAGCCCCAGCATTTT. It yields the protein CASSLGAEIWYSNQPQHF. The genes are TRBV28 and TRBJ1-5; the D gene is possibly TRBD1 (5 bases). The germline V and J ends were trimmed by 2 bases and 0 bases, with 17 bases remaining between them. The germline gives CDR1 MDHEN, CDR2 SYDVKM. CDR3 size: 18 residues.

This clone was counted a single time. J is TRBJ1-2 and V is TRBV10-3; unclear D gene. The CDR3 loop spans 12 amino acids. The ends were cut back, 4 bases at V and 3 bases at J, with 6 bases in the middle. CDR1 and CDR2 from the germline V gene are ENHRY and SYGVKD. The CDR3 coding sequence is TGTGCCATCAGTGTCCGGGACTATGGCTACACCTTC. Amino acids: CAISVRDYGYTF.

The rearrangement joins TRBV7-6 to TRBJ1-2; D is unresolved. V gave up 0 bases and J gave up 1 base, with 12 bases separating them. The CDR3 runs 16 residues. Germline CDR1 reads SGHVS; CDR2 reads FNYEAQ. The CDR3 sequence: CASSLAVGKFNYGYTF. The DNA for the CDR3 is TGTGCCAGCAGCTTAGCTGTCGGGAAATTTAACTATGGCTACACCTTC.

This clone was recorded only once. The chain carries TRBV6-2 or TRBV6-3 and TRBJ1-5; TRBD1 matches 12 bases. V lost 2 bases to trimming and J lost 1 base; unmatched junction nucleotides: 6. In germline, CDR1 is MNHEY, CDR2 SVGEGT. The CDR3 loop spans 18 amino acids. The CDR3 coding sequence is TGTGCCAGCAGTTACCGGGGACAGGGGGCGCAAAGCAATCAGCCCCAGCATTTT. It codes for CASSYRGQGAQSNQPQHF.

The CDR3 loop is CASSQEVYGYTF. CDR3 sequence (DNA): TGTGCCAGCAGCCAAGAGGTCTATGGCTACACCTTC. This rearrangement joins TRBV3-1 (or the pseudogene TRBV3-2) to TRBJ1-2; D not resolved. CDR3 length: 12 residues. The germline V gene encodes CDR1 LGHDT and CDR2 YNNKEL (reference sequence). Trimming removed 0 bases from V and 4 bases from J, with 3 bases in between.

The chain is built from TRBV6-2 or TRBV6-3 and TRBJ1-3; tentative D call: TRBD1 (5 bases). Germline CDR1 is MNHEY and CDR2 is SVGEGT. V was pared by 2 bases and J by 3 bases, with 11 bases between. The CDR3 is 15 residues long. Here the CDR3 reads CASSYVGGRGNTIYF. As DNA, the CDR3 is TGTGCCAGCAGTTACGTCGGGGGTCGTGGAAACACCATATATTTT.